The entry below gives a single T cell receptor beta chain sequence along with its context. V shed 8 bases and J 5 bases; nucleotides not matched to a gene: 4. The CDR3 covers 13 residues. The V gene's germline CDR1 is LGHDT and CDR2 YNNKEL (reference sequence). These data originate in a study of blood T cell repertoires in COVID-19. Overall study context: Researchers got acute and convalescent COVID-19 samples from the United States, Italy and Spain. T cells, B-cell-depleted T cells, or PBMCs provided the cDNA or gDNA that served as material.

Original processing methods: Reference gene primer amplification yielded estimated nucleated cell counts. Data came from immunoSEQ multiplex PCR; TCRdb stores just in-frame clones and leaves some out. D and trimming were read from the DNA, whereas the V and J calls and clone size are those reported in that table. This table has 70,000 to 100,000 clones, approximately 88% appearing once. Sequenced sample: peripheral blood. The clonotype was recovered from a human donor in a cohort sampled during active COVID-19. The V gene is TRBV3-1 (or the pseudogene TRBV3-2), the J gene TRBJ1-4; 8 positions match TRBD1. As DNA, the CDR3 is TGTGCCAGCCGGGACAGGAAGAATGAAAAACTGTTTTTT. It specifies CASRDRKNEKLFF.